The 3 T cell receptor beta chains listed next were all sequenced from one sample in a study of synovial regulatory T cells in juvenile arthritis. Sequencing was performed with immunoSEQ multiplex PCR; in TCRdb, only in-frame clones are kept and a portion is missing. The table counts 10,000 or so clones; roughly 0.7% lies in the top ten. Material for sequencing was Treg cells from blood. Specified subset: remaining (HLA-DR-negative) circulating blood Treg cells. These receptors all stem from a donor aged 2-30 years with juvenile idiopathic arthritis.

The rearrangement links TRBV12-2 to TRBJ2-7; TCRdb selects TRBD2, and the lack of DNA leaves this call unchecked. TRBV12-2 is reported as a pseudogene. The CDR3 has 18 amino acids. The coding DNA is unavailable. The CDR3 spells CASRLADFGLAGGYEQYF.

V gene TRBV6-7 combines with J gene TRBJ2-7. TRBV6-7 is known as an ORF, though its function is uncertain. There are 12 residues in the CDR3. No DNA appears here. CDR3 amino acids: CATRPQWGEQYF.

This chain links TRBV4-3 with TRBJ2-3; as DNA is missing, the TRBD2 call by TCRdb cannot be tested. This CDR3 is built from 16 residues. Only the protein is available. Per the germline V gene, CDR1 is LGHNA and CDR2 is YSLEER. The CDR3 spells CASSQGLRTSTDTQYF.